Ten or more counts support the clone carrying this T cell receptor (beta chain). Its antigen is currently unknown. These data originate in a study of T-cell reconstitution after alpha-beta-depleted transplantation in children. The CDR3 has 15 amino acids. Trimming took 0 bases from V and 6 from J, leaving 14 bases between them. From germline, CDR1 is MNHEY and CDR2 SMNVEV (reference sequence). Overall study results and limits: T-cell numbers and diversity, one year after transplant, stemmed largely from T cells that were newly produced.

A library of TCRbeta sequences, prepared with unique molecular identifiers, was generated. MiXCR was run by TCRdb on the PCR reads, yielding one entry per CDR3 protein. The sample shows 55,000 to 85,000 distinct CDR3 sequences, around 9.9% of them seen only once. The chain joins TRBV27 to TRBJ1-1; maybe TRBD1 (5 bases). Material: PBMCs, obtained before TCRalphabeta/CD19-depleted stem cell transplant. The sequence was obtained from a boy younger than 18 with acute myeloid leukemia, due to receive a stem cell transplant. In DNA, the CDR3 is TGTGCCAGCAGTTTATCGCCGGGCAGGGCTCCTGAAGCTTTCTTT. This gives the protein CASSLSPGRAPEAFF.